Listed here are 30 T cell receptor beta chains from one sample, sequenced in a study of cytomegalovirus exposure and HLA in healthy donors. PCR involved 60 Vbeta and 13 Jbeta primers. TCRdb keeps only in-frame clones here, not all; method: immunoSEQ multiplex PCR. In the table there are tens of thousands of clones, 60% to 80% of which are singletons. The sample consisted of PBMCs. All receptors come from a middle-aged woman in good health and CMV-seropositive.

A single count supports this clone. The chain links TRBV6-5 to TRBJ2-7; 11 positions match TRBD2. The V and J ends lost 7 bases and 3 bases, in that order; junction bases with no gene match: 5. The CDR3 extends over 14 amino acids. CDR1 is MNHEY and CDR2 is SVGAGI in the germline V gene. The CDR3 loop reads CASTTSGGVYEQYF. CDR3 sequence (DNA): TGTGCCAGCACCACTAGCGGGGGAGTCTACGAGCAGTACTTC.

The chain employs TRBV5-4 and TRBJ2-1; 11 bases are shared with TRBD2. CDR3 length: 18 amino acids. The junction had 15 bases not matched to a gene; V was cut back by 3 bases and J by 7 bases. CDR1 SGHNT and CDR2 YYREEE come from the germline V gene (reference sequence). In DNA, the CDR3 is TGTGCCAGCAGCTCCCCGGGGGAACTAGCGGGAGTCCGAAATGAGCAGTTCTTC. Amino acid sequence: CASSSPGELAGVRNEQFF.

This clone has only a few counts. The CDR3 nucleotides are TGCGCCAGCAGCTTGCCAGGGAACGAGCAGTACTTC. It specifies CASSLPGNEQYF. This rearrangement joins TRBV5-1 to TRBJ2-7; tentatively, D is TRBD1 (5 bases). Trimming pared 1 base from V and 5 bases from J, leaving 7 bases between. The germline V gene has CDR1 SGHRS and CDR2 YFSETQ. This CDR3 comprises 12 residues. The complete variable domain, with remaining parts taken from reference TRBV5-1 and TRBJ2-7, reads KAGVTQTPRYLIKTRGQQVTLSCSPISGHRSVSWYQQTPGQGLQFLFEYFSETQRNKGNFPGRFSGRQFSNSRSEMNVSTLELGDSALYLCASSLPGNEQYFGPGTRLTVT.

Comments on this clone: One base separates it from a far larger clone, so it is likely a read error. The rearrangement uses TRBV29-1 and TRBJ2-7; weak D call: TRBD1 (5 bases). In germline, CDR1 is SQVTM, CDR2 ANQGSEA. Deletions cut 3 bases from V and 3 bases from J, with 24 bases between. There are 17 residues in the CDR3. The CDR3 sequence is CSVEVSPAGWDRYEQYF. Written as DNA, the CDR3 is TGCAGCGTTGAGGTCTCGCCGGCAGGGTGGGATCGCTACGAGCAGTACTTC.

This clone was seen a handful of times. V gene TRBV5-8 combines with J gene TRBJ1-2; D is possibly TRBD1 (5 bases). The CDR3 spans 12 residues. V lost 0 bases and J 8 bases, leaving 8 bases between the germline ends. From germline, CDR1 is SGHTS and CDR2 YDEGEE. This CDR3 is CASSLEGNGYTF. The CDR3 DNA follows: TGTGCCAGCAGCTTGGAGGGGAACGGCTACACCTTC.

The rearrangement uses TRBV6-1 and TRBJ1-2; D perhaps matches TRBD1 (6 bases). Germline CDR1 is MNHNS and CDR2 is SASEGT. V was trimmed by 2 bases and J by 4 bases, leaving 14 bases between them. The CDR3 has 15 amino acids. The CDR3 DNA is TGTGCCAGCAGTGAATCCTGGGGGCAAGGCTATGGCTACACCTTC. It specifies CASSESWGQGYGYTF.

The chain uses TRBV28 and TRBJ1-1; D is undetermined. Germline CDR1 MDHEN, CDR2 SYDVKM. This CDR3 is built from 12 residues. Trimming took off 0 bases at V and 11 bases at J, with 10 bases between the two ends. The CDR3 region has the DNA TGTGCCAGCAGTTTATGGGAGGGAACTGCTTTCTTT. This codes for CASSLWEGTAFF.

V and J are TRBV6-5 and TRBJ1-1; TRBD1 might be the D (5 bases). The CDR3 sequence is 13 residues long. Germline CDR1 and CDR2: MNHEY and SVGAGI. V lost 7 bases to trimming and J lost 1 base, with 10 bases between them. The CDR3 DNA reads as TGTGCCAGCAACCGACAGTCGAACACTGAAGCTTTCTTT. It translates to CASNRQSNTEAFF.

This chain uses TRBV5-1 with TRBJ1-1, with 9 bases fitting TRBD1. This CDR3 has 16 amino acids. The V gene end was trimmed by 0 bases and the J gene end by 4 bases; junction bases not matched to a gene: 7. Germline CDR1 reads SGHRS; CDR2 reads YFSETQ. The CDR3 sequence: CASSLGQGVLGTEAFF. The CDR3 bases are TGCGCCAGCAGCTTGGGACAGGGGGTTTTAGGCACTGAAGCTTTCTTT.

In its sample, this clone was seen a few times. The rearrangement uses TRBV6-4 and TRBJ2-7; a weak D match, TRBD2 (6 bases). This CDR3 comprises 16 residues. Trimming took 3 bases from V and 2 from J, leaving 17 bases between them. CDR1 and CDR2 from the germline V gene are MRHNA and SNTAGT. CDR3: CASSEGVGSGPYEQYF. The CDR3 DNA reads TGTGCCAGCAGTGAGGGGGTAGGTAGCGGCCCCTACGAGCAGTACTTC.

The V call is TRBV30, the J call TRBJ1-1, with 7 bases lining up with TRBD1. The CDR3 contains 15 residues. Unmatched junction bases numbered 10, after V lost 1 base and J lost 5 bases. Germline V gives CDR1 GTSNPN, CDR2 SVGIG (reference sequence). The CDR3, as DNA: TGTGCCTGGAGTGCTTACCGACAGGGCAGGACTGAAGCTTTCTTT. Its protein product is CAWSAYRQGRTEAFF.

This clone appeared a few times. The CDR3 reads CASSSDRGYEQYF. The CDR3 DNA reads TGTGCCAGCAGTTCGGACAGAGGCTACGAGCAGTACTTC. The chain recombines TRBV6-1 with TRBJ2-7; tentative D call: TRBD1 (6 bases). Germline V gene data show CDR1 as MNHNS and CDR2 as SASEGT. The CDR3 is 13 amino acids. Between the trimmed V and J ends, which lost 5 bases and 3 bases, there was a span of 11 bases.

The CDR3 DNA is TGTGCCAGCAGTGAAGCCGGATCAGGGCGGGAGCAGTACTTC. Protein: CASSEAGSGREQYF. This chain uses TRBV2 with TRBJ2-7; the D gene is possibly TRBD1 (5 bases). The V end was cut by 0 bases, the J end by 7 bases, with 13 bases between. This CDR3 has 14 amino acids. Per germline, CDR1 SNHLY and CDR2 FYNNEI. The complete variable domain, with remaining parts taken from reference TRBV2 and TRBJ2-7, reads EPEVTQTPSHQVTQMGQEVILRCVPISNHLYFYWYRQILGQKVEFLVSFYNNEISEKSEIFDDQFSVERPDGSNFTLKIRSTKLEDSAMYFCASSEAGSGREQYFGPGTRLTVT.

This chain connects TRBV9 to TRBJ2-1; D might be TRBD2 (6 bases). The V end was cut by 2 bases, the J end by 6 bases, with 12 bases between. This CDR3 contains 14 residues. Germline-derived CDR1 and CDR2 are SGDLS and YYNGEE. The CDR3 loop is CASSVSGSANEQFF. DNA of the CDR3: TGTGCCAGCAGCGTCAGCGGGTCCGCCAATGAGCAGTTCTTC. The full variable domain, its missing parts supplied by reference TRBV9 and TRBJ2-1, is DSGVTQTPKHLITATGQRVTLRCSPRSGDLSVYWYQQSLDQGLQFLIQYYNGEERAKGNILERFSAQQFPDLHSELNLSSLELGDSALYFCASSVSGSANEQFFGPGTRLTVL.

The genes are TRBV5-4 and TRBJ2-7; 10 bases match TRBD1. Trimming removed 4 bases from V and 0 bases from J; junction bases left unmatched: 4. The germline gives CDR1 SGHNT, CDR2 YYREEE (reference sequence). The CDR3 consists of 15 residues. The CDR3 DNA reads TGTGCCAGCAGCCTGGGACAGGGGAACTCCTACGAGCAGTACTTC. The encoded protein is CASSLGQGNSYEQYF. Complete variable domain (other parts from reference TRBV5-4 and TRBJ2-7): ETGVTQSPTHLIKTRGQQVTLRCSSQSGHNTVSWYQQALGQGPQFIFQYYREEENGRGNFPPRFSGLQFPNYSSELNVNALELDDSALYLCASSLGQGNSYEQYFGPGTRLTVT.

This chain uses TRBV29-1 with TRBJ2-3; 8 bases agree with TRBD2. The germline CDR1 and CDR2 sequences are SQVTM and ANQGSEA. The CDR3 spans 14 residues. The V segment lost 7 bases and the J segment 2 bases; nucleotides outside the gene matches: 8. CDR3 sequence reads: CSAGSGGLTDTQYF. CDR3 sequence (DNA): TGCAGCGCAGGAAGCGGGGGCCTCACAGATACGCAGTATTTT.

The table lists this clone with a few counts. CDR3 residues: CASSFLAGSYEQYF. In nucleotides, the CDR3 is TGCGCCAGCAGCTTCCTAGCGGGGTCCTACGAGCAGTACTTC. This chain connects TRBV5-1 to TRBJ2-7, with 9 bases lining up with TRBD2. V trimming: 2 bases; J trimming: 1 base; junction bases outside the gene matches: 1. CDR3 length: 14 amino acids. In germline, CDR1 is SGHRS, CDR2 YFSETQ.

J is TRBJ1-5 and V is TRBV6-4; D perhaps matches TRBD1 (5 bases). The germline V gene encodes CDR1 MRHNA and CDR2 SNTAGT. With 5 bases removed from V and 6 bases from J, the gap between germline ends came to 11 bases. The length of the CDR3 is 13 residues. This CDR3 is CASSRDGGQPQHF. The CDR3 DNA follows: TGTGCCAGCAGTAGGGACGGGGGTCAGCCCCAGCATTTT.

The V call is TRBV5-6, the J call TRBJ2-7; tentative D call: TRBD1 (6 bases). The V gene's germline CDR1 is SGHDT and CDR2 YYEEEE. This CDR3 region has 15 residues. Trimming shortened V by 2 bases and J by 2 bases, and 14 bases separated the two germline ends. Written as DNA, the CDR3 is TGTGCCAGCAGCTTTAAAACAGGGCTTCCCTACGAGCAGTACTTC. This codes for CASSFKTGLPYEQYF.

This clone was seen a few times. The V gene is TRBV15, the J gene TRBJ2-4; 10 nucleotides align to TRBD2. The CDR3 is made up of 19 amino acids. V trimming: 1 base; J trimming: 3 bases; junction bases outside the gene matches: 12. In germline, CDR1 is LNHNV, CDR2 YYDKDF (reference sequence). The DNA for the CDR3 is TGTGCCACCAGCAGAGGAATTACTAAAGCGGGAGGGGGCAAAAACATTCAGTACTTC. Its protein product is CATSRGITKAGGGKNIQYF.

The chain has TRBV29-1 and TRBJ1-1; a possible D gene is TRBD1 (5 bases). Looked up from germline, CDR1 is SQVTM and CDR2 is ANQGSEA. The CDR3 runs 12 residues. V was pared by 6 bases and J by 5 bases, with 13 bases between. CDR3 protein: CSVSREGTEAFF. The CDR3, as DNA: TGCAGCGTCTCGCGGGAGGGGACTGAAGCTTTCTTT.

The CDR3 region has the DNA TGTGCCAGCCTCTCGCGGGACGCAGATACGCAGTATTTT. Translation: CASLSRDADTQYF. This chain uses TRBV7-8 with TRBJ2-3; a weak D match, TRBD2 (6 bases). From germline, CDR1 is SGHVS and CDR2 FQNEAQ. The CDR3 extends over 13 amino acids. V was pared by 8 bases and J by 4 bases, with 13 bases between. The full variable domain, in which reference TRBV7-8 and TRBJ2-3 provide the parts outside the CDR3, is GAGVSQSPRYKVAKRGQDVALRCDPISGHVSLFWYQQALGQGPEFLTYFQNEAQLDKSGLPSDRFFAERPEGSVSTLKIQRTQQEDSAVYLCASLSRDADTQYFGPGTRLTVL.

J is TRBJ2-7 and V is TRBV29-1, with 10 bases aligning to TRBD1. Unmatched junction bases numbered 5, after V lost 3 bases and J lost 6 bases. This CDR3 spans 13 amino acids. From germline, CDR1 is SQVTM and CDR2 ANQGSEA. This chain's CDR3 is CSVDGDRGREQYF. The DNA of the CDR3 is TGCAGCGTTGACGGGGACAGGGGTCGCGAGCAGTACTTC.

The chain combines TRBV9 with TRBJ1-6, with 10 nucleotides matching TRBD1. The length of the CDR3 is 15 residues. Trimming took 0 bases from V and 7 from J; bases not matched to a gene: 1. Germline V gene data show CDR1 as SGDLS and CDR2 as YYNGEE. CDR3 DNA sequence: TGTGCCAGCAGCGTAGAGGGACAGGGGAATTCACCCCTCCACTTT. Its protein product is CASSVEGQGNSPLHF.

This sequence joins TRBV7-2 and TRBJ2-5, with D possibly TRBD1 on 6 matching bases. V was trimmed by 4 bases and J by 8 bases, leaving 11 bases between them. CDR3 length: 12 residues. CDR1 and CDR2 (germline): SGHTA, FQGNSA. The CDR3 spells CASSSKGVTQYF. The CDR3 DNA follows: TGTGCCAGCAGCTCGAAGGGGGTCACCCAGTACTTC.

The CDR3 sequence is CASSSGLAGGTDTQYF. DNA for the CDR3: TGTGCCAGCAGCTCCGGACTAGCGGGGGGGACAGATACGCAGTATTTT. The chain uses TRBV7-8 and TRBJ2-3, with 15 nucleotides matching TRBD2. Losses at the gene ends were 4 bases for V and 3 bases for J; bases not matched to a gene: 2. Germline V gene data show CDR1 as SGHVS and CDR2 as FQNEAQ. The CDR3 has 16 residues. Drawing the rest from reference TRBV7-8 and TRBJ2-3, the complete variable domain is GAGVSQSPRYKVAKRGQDVALRCDPISGHVSLFWYQQALGQGPEFLTYFQNEAQLDKSGLPSDRFFAERPEGSVSTLKIQRTQQEDSAVYLCASSSGLAGGTDTQYFGPGTRLTVL.

The genes are TRBV27 and TRBJ1-1, with TRBD1 identical over 7 bases. The CDR3 loop spans 15 amino acids. The trim removed 5 bases at V and 2 bases at J, leaving 8 bases unmatched. Germline assignment: CDR1 MNHEY and CDR2 SMNVEV (reference sequence). The DNA for the CDR3 is TGTGCCAGCAGTCTAAACAGGGGTCTCAACACTGAAGCTTTCTTT. Protein sequence: CASSLNRGLNTEAFF.

J is TRBJ1-1 and V is TRBV6-6, with TRBD1 matching 9 bases. V shed 4 bases, J shed 5 bases, and the junction held 5 bases outside the gene matches. CDR1 and CDR2 (germline): MNHNY, SVGAGI (reference sequence). The CDR3 consists of 14 residues. For the CDR3, the DNA is TGTGCCAGCAGTTCGGACAGGGGAAAAACTGAAGCTTTCTTT. Protein: CASSSDRGKTEAFF.

J is TRBJ2-2 and V is TRBV6-1, with D possibly TRBD1 on 6 matching bases. CDR3 length: 13 residues. CDR1 and CDR2 from the germline V gene are MNHNS and SASEGT. V lost 6 bases to trimming and J lost 4 bases, with 9 bases between them. In DNA, the CDR3 is TGTGCCAGCAGGCTGACAGGCACCGGGGAGCTGTTTTTT. Protein product: CASRLTGTGELFF.

For the CDR3, the DNA is TGTGCCAGCAGCGGGGTCGGACAGAAAGCTTTCTTT. It specifies CASSGVGQKAFF. V and J are TRBV5-4 and TRBJ1-1; TRBD1 might be the D (6 bases). Deletions cut 4 bases from V and 9 bases from J, with 13 bases between. Germline CDR1 SGHNT, CDR2 YYREEE (reference sequence). This CDR3 has 12 amino acids.